This T cell receptor beta chain was retrieved from a study of patients with pleural tuberculosis. This clonotype was seen at least ten times. A single record per CDR3 protein comes from TCRdb applying MiXCR to the reads. This table holds nearly 30,000 distinct CDR3 sequences, over 15% found once. The ends were cut back, 3 bases at V and 4 bases at J, with 8 bases in the middle. The CDR3 runs 13 residues. From germline, CDR1 is SGHTA and CDR2 FQGNSA. This TCR was recovered from a human donor with pleural tuberculosis. Input material: peripheral blood. V gene TRBV7-2 combines with J gene TRBJ2-3; D gene ambiguous. CDR3 coding DNA: TGTGCCAGCAGCTTCGGCAGATCAGATACGCAGTATTTT. It translates to CASSFGRSDTQYF.